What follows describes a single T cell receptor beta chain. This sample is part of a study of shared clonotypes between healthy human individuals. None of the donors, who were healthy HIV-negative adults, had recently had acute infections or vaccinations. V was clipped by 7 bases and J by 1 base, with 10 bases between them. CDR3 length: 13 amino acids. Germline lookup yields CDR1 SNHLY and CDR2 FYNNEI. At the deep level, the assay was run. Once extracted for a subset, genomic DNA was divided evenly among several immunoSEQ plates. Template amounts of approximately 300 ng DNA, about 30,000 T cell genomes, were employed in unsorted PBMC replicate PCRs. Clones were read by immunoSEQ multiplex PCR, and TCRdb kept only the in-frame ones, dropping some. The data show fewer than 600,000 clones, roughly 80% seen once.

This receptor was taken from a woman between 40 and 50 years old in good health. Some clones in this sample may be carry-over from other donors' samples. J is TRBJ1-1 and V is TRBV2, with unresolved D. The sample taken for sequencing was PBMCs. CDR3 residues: CASKGRANTEAFF. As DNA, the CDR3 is TGTGCCAGCAAAGGCAGAGCGAACACTGAAGCTTTCTTT.